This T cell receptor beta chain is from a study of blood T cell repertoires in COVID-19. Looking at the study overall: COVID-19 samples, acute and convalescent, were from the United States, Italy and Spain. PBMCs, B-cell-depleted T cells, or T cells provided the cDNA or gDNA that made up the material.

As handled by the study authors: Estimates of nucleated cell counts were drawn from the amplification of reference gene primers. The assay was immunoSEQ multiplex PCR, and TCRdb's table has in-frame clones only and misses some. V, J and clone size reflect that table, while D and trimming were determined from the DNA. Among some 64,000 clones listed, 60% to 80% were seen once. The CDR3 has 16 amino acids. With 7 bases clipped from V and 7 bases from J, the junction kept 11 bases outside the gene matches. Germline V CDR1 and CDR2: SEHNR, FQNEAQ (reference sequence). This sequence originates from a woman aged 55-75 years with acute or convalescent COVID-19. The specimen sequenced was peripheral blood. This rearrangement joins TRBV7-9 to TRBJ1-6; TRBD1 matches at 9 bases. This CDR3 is CASTSFGTGKNSPLHF. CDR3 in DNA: TGTGCCAGCACTTCCTTCGGGACAGGGAAAAATTCACCCCTCCACTTT.